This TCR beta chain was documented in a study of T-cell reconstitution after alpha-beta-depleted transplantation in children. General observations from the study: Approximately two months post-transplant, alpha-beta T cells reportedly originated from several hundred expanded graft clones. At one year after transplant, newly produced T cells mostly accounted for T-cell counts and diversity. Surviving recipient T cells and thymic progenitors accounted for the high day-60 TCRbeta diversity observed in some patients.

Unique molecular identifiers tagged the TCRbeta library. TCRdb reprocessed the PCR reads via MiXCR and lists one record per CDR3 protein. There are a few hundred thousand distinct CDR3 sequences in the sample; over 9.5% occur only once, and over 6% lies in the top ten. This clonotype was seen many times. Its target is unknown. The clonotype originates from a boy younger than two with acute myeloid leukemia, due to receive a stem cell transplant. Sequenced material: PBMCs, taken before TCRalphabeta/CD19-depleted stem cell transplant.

CDR3 nucleotides: TGTGCCAGCAGCTCCCCGGGACGTCCCAACGAGCAGTACTTC. Residues: CASSSPGRPNEQYF. This chain connects TRBV11-1 to TRBJ2-7, with D perhaps assigned TRBD1 or TRBD2 (5 bases each). V shed 4 bases and J shed 5 bases, with 15 bases lying between them. Germline V gives CDR1 SGHAT, CDR2 FQDESV (reference sequence). There are 14 residues in the CDR3.